What follows are 20 T cell receptor beta chains derived from one specimen sequenced in a study of CD8+ T cells in alopecia areata (dated by TCRdb to 2017 to 2018). The library came from the immunoSEQ multiplex PCR assay. To provide template for TCR sequencing, every sample had RNA extracted and reverse transcribed into cDNA. TCRdb's version of the immuneACCESS table is confined to in-frame rearrangements and falls short of the full clone set. An unresolved V gene accounts for under half of the shortfall where checked; the remainder is of unknown origin. The sample table holds about 150,000 clones, of which approximately 60% were seen once. The ten largest clonotypes hold approximately 4.8% of the sample. Sequencing input: CD4+ T cells sorted from blood. These receptors were collected from a human donor in good health.

CDR3 loop: CASSNNRVGNTEAFF. In DNA form, the CDR3 reads TGCGCCAGCAGCAACAACAGGGTTGGAAACACTGAAGCTTTCTTT. The chain carries TRBV5-1 and TRBJ1-1; tentative D call: TRBD1 (6 bases). This CDR3 has 15 residues. V lost 4 bases to trimming and J lost 2 bases, with 15 bases between them. Germline V gene lookup returns CDR1 SGHRS and CDR2 YFSETQ.

The rearrangement uses TRBV29-1 and TRBJ1-2; D is undetermined. CDR3 length: 12 amino acids. Deletions cut 7 bases from V and 2 bases from J, with 11 bases between. Per the germline V gene, CDR1 is SQVTM and CDR2 is ANQGSEA. The CDR3 coding sequence is TGCAGCGCCTCGACCGGGAACTATGGCTACACCTTC. This gives the protein CSASTGNYGYTF. The entire variable domain, with the rest obtained from reference TRBV29-1 and TRBJ1-2, is as follows: SAVISQKPSRDICQRGTSLTIQCQVDSQVTMMFWYRQQPGQSLTLIATANQGSEATYESGFVIDKFPISRPNLTFSTLTVSNMSPEDSSIYLCSASTGNYGYTFGSGTRLTVV.

This clone has only a few counts. This chain joins TRBV29-1 and TRBJ1-2; D call uncertain. Germline lookup yields CDR1 SQVTM and CDR2 ANQGSEA. The CDR3 extends over 14 amino acids. V lost 2 bases, J lost 4 bases, and 14 bases lay in between. This CDR3 is CSVEMPGWGYGYTF. CDR3 in DNA: TGCAGCGTTGAAATGCCGGGGTGGGGCTATGGCTACACCTTC.

This chain connects TRBV9 to TRBJ2-2; D is undetermined. The CDR3 contains 14 residues. V gave up 4 bases and J gave up 6 bases, with 13 bases separating them. Looked up from germline, CDR1 is SGDLS and CDR2 is YYNGEE. The chain's CDR3 is CASSPRGEAGELFF. CDR3 coding DNA: TGTGCCAGCAGCCCCCGCGGAGAGGCCGGGGAGCTGTTTTTT.

This clone has a single count. The chain recombines TRBV29-1 with TRBJ1-3; perhaps TRBD1 as D (5 bases). The CDR3 totals 14 residues. Trimming took 3 bases from V and 0 from J, leaving 9 bases between them. Germline V gene sequence: CDR1 SQVTM, CDR2 ANQGSEA. This chain's CDR3 is CSVEGRLSGNTIYF. DNA of the CDR3: TGCAGCGTTGAGGGGCGGCTCTCTGGAAACACCATATATTTT.

The chain couples TRBV30 to TRBJ1-4; D call uncertain. Germline assignment: CDR1 GTSNPN and CDR2 SVGIG (reference sequence). The CDR3 runs to 15 residues. V was clipped by 3 bases and J by 0 bases, with 11 bases between them. This CDR3 reads CAWSLGTSTNEKLFF. The CDR3 nucleotides read TGTGCCTGGAGCCTGGGAACCTCAACTAATGAAAAACTGTTTTTT.

The genes are TRBV7-8 and TRBJ2-1; D not resolved. Trimming took 1 base from V and 2 from J, leaving 15 bases between them. Per the germline V gene, CDR1 is SGHVS and CDR2 is FQNEAQ. The CDR3 has 17 amino acids. CDR3 in amino acids: CASSLVSAPSPYNEQFF. The CDR3 DNA is TGTGCCAGCAGCTTAGTAAGCGCCCCCTCTCCCTACAATGAGCAGTTCTTC.

The V and J genes are TRBV5-1 and TRBJ2-6; D is undetermined. In germline, CDR1 is SGHRS, CDR2 YFSETQ. Between the trimmed V and J ends, which lost 6 bases and 0 bases, there was a span of 7 bases. The CDR3 consists of 14 residues. CDR3: CASMTLSGANVLTF. CDR3 coding DNA: TGCGCCAGCATGACCCTCTCTGGGGCCAACGTCCTGACTTTC. Based on the CDR3 plus reference TRBV5-1 and TRBJ2-6, the full variable domain is KAGVTQTPRYLIKTRGQQVTLSCSPISGHRSVSWYQQTPGQGLQFLFEYFSETQRNKGNFPGRFSGRQFSNSRSEMNVSTLELGDSALYLCASMTLSGANVLTFGAGSRLTVL.

The genes are TRBV29-1 and TRBJ1-1; a weak D match, TRBD1 (5 bases). The germline V gene has CDR1 SQVTM and CDR2 ANQGSEA. Trimming took off 4 bases at V and 1 base at J, with 7 bases between the two ends. This CDR3 has 12 amino acids. The CDR3 spells CSVVGTNTEAFF. CDR3 nucleotides: TGCAGCGTTGTCGGGACGAACACTGAAGCTTTCTTT.

This clone was counted between two and nine times. V is TRBV18 and J is TRBJ2-5; tentative D call: TRBD2 (5 bases). The CDR3 sequence is 15 residues long. The ends were cut back, 4 bases at V and 3 bases at J, with 15 bases in the middle. The V gene's germline CDR1 is KGHSH and CDR2 LQKENI. CDR3 in amino acids: CASSQNTGEKETQYF. The CDR3 region has the DNA TGTGCCAGCTCACAAAATACCGGGGAAAAAGAGACCCAGTACTTC.

The chain uses TRBV5-1 and TRBJ2-2; D may be TRBD2 (5 bases). Trimming removed 3 bases at V and 1 base at J, with 7 bases between. CDR3 length equals 14 residues. Germline assignment: CDR1 SGHRS and CDR2 YFSETQ. This chain's CDR3 is CASSSEGNTGELFF. CDR3 bases: TGCGCCAGCAGCTCAGAGGGGAACACCGGGGAGCTGTTTTTT.

V usage is TRBV30 and J usage is TRBJ1-3; the D is unclear. The CDR3 consists of 12 residues. Trimming removed 3 bases from V and 0 bases from J, with 3 bases in between. The germline V gene encodes CDR1 GTSNPN and CDR2 SVGIG (reference sequence). CDR3 region: CAWSASGNTIYF. The CDR3 coding sequence is TGTGCCTGGAGCGCCTCTGGAAACACCATATATTTT. Full variable domain (missing parts from reference TRBV30 and TRBJ1-3): SQTIHQWPATLVQPVGSPLSLECTVEGTSNPNLYWYRQAAGRGLQLLFYSVGIGQISSEVPQNLSASRPQDRQFILSSKKLLLSDSGFYLCAWSASGNTIYFGEGSWLTVV.

The gene calls are TRBV13 and TRBJ1-3; D unclear. The V end lost 2 bases, the J end lost 0 bases, and 23 bases lay between the germline ends. Germline CDR1 PRHDT, CDR2 FYEKMQ (reference sequence). The CDR3 sequence is 20 residues long. In DNA form, the CDR3 reads TGTGCCAGCAGCTTAATGGTGCGGGTCTCTGGGAAAAGCTCTGGAAACACCATATATTTT. The encoded protein is CASSLMVRVSGKSSGNTIYF.

The V and J genes are TRBV5-1 and TRBJ2-5; perhaps D is TRBD1 or TRBD2 (5 bases each). The CDR3 consists of 14 residues. Trimming stripped 4 bases from V and 5 bases from J, with 15 bases between. Germline values: CDR1 SGHRS, CDR2 YFSETQ. The CDR3 protein is CASSTWGSEETQYF. The DNA for the CDR3 is TGCGCCAGCAGCACTTGGGGGTCGGAGGAGACCCAGTACTTC. The full variable domain, in which reference TRBV5-1 and TRBJ2-5 provide the parts outside the CDR3, is KAGVTQTPRYLIKTRGQQVTLSCSPISGHRSVSWYQQTPGQGLQFLFEYFSETQRNKGNFPGRFSGRQFSNSRSEMNVSTLELGDSALYLCASSTWGSEETQYFGPGTRLLVL.

This clone was picked up one time. The chain recombines TRBV29-1 with TRBJ1-1; a weak D match, TRBD1 (5 bases). Looked up from germline, CDR1 is SQVTM and CDR2 is ANQGSEA. Deletions cut 7 bases from V and 5 bases from J, with 20 bases between. The CDR3 has 14 residues. The CDR3 region is CSDLNPRVGTEAFF. The DNA for the CDR3 is TGCAGCGATCTCAACCCCAGGGTAGGGACTGAAGCTTTCTTT.

The chain carries TRBV29-1 and TRBJ2-3; 7 nucleotides agree with TRBD1. Trimming removed 4 bases from V and 1 base from J; junction bases left unmatched: 11. The CDR3 consists of 16 residues. Germline loops: CDR1 SQVTM, CDR2 ANQGSEA. This CDR3 is CSVGEDRDEGTDTQYF. CDR3 in DNA: TGCAGCGTTGGGGAAGACAGGGATGAAGGCACAGATACGCAGTATTTT.

This clone was recorded a few times. The rearrangement links TRBV29-1 to TRBJ1-1; no reliable D call. Looked up from germline, CDR1 is SQVTM and CDR2 is ANQGSEA. V was cut by 6 bases and J by 0 bases, with 5 bases left in between. The CDR3 is 11 residues long. The CDR3 region has the DNA TGCAGCGTAAACTTGAACACTGAAGCTTTCTTT. The encoded protein is CSVNLNTEAFF. Full variable domain (remainder filled in from reference TRBV29-1 and TRBJ1-1): SAVISQKPSRDICQRGTSLTIQCQVDSQVTMMFWYRQQPGQSLTLIATANQGSEATYESGFVIDKFPISRPNLTFSTLTVSNMSPEDSSIYLCSVNLNTEAFFGQGTRLTVV.

The chain joins TRBV10-3 to TRBJ1-5, with 9 positions matching TRBD1. J was trimmed by 6 bases and V by 5 bases; bases with no gene match: 5. The germline CDR1 and CDR2 sequences are ENHRY and SYGVKD. The CDR3 totals 14 residues. The CDR3 protein is CAISRTGDGQPQHF. In DNA, the CDR3 is TGTGCCATCAGTAGGACAGGGGATGGTCAGCCCCAGCATTTT.

The V gene is TRBV6-6, the J gene TRBJ2-2; no reliable D call. Per germline, CDR1 MNHNY and CDR2 SVGAGI (reference sequence). V gave up 3 bases and J gave up 5 bases, with 4 bases separating them. This CDR3 has 12 residues. CDR3 coding DNA: TGTGCCAGCAGTTATGAAACCGGGGAGCTGTTTTTT. This sequence encodes CASSYETGELFF.

This chain links TRBV18 with TRBJ1-1; 8 nucleotides agree with TRBD1. Per the germline V gene, CDR1 is KGHSH and CDR2 is LQKENI. CDR3 length: 14 residues. The J segment lost 2 bases and the V segment lost 6 bases, leaving 5 bases of the junction unmatched. This chain's CDR3 is CASSMGQANTEAFF. Here the CDR3 DNA reads TGTGCCAGCTCGATGGGACAGGCTAACACTGAAGCTTTCTTT.